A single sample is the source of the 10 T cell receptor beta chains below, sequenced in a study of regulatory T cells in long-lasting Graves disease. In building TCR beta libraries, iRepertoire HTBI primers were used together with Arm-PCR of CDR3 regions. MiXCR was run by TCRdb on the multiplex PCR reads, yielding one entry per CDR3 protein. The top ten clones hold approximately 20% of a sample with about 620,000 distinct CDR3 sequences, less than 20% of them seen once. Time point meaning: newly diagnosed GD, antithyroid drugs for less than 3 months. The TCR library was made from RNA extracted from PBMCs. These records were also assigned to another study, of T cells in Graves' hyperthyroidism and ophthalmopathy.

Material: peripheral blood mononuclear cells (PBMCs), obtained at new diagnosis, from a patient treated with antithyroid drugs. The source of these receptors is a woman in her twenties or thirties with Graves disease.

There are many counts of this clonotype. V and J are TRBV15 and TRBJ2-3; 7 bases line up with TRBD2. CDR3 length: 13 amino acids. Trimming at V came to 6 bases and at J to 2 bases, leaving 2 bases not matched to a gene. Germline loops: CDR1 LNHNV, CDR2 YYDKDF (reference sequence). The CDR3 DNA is TGTGCCACCAGAAAGCGGGACACAGATACGCAGTATTTT. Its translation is CATRKRDTDTQYF.

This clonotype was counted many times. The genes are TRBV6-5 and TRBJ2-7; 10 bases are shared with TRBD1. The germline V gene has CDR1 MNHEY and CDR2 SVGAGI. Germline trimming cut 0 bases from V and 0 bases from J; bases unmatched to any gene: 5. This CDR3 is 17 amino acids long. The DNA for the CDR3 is TGTGCCAGCAGTTACTCGATGGGACAGGGGTACTCCTACGAGCAGTACTTC. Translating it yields CASSYSMGQGYSYEQYF.

The CDR3 DNA reads TGCAGCGCCGCCGGGGATATACTAGCGGGAGAGCGGGAGACCCAGTACTTC. It is translated as CSAAGDILAGERETQYF. This sequence joins TRBV29-1 and TRBJ2-5; 11 bases match TRBD2. Germline V lookup: CDR1 SQVTM, CDR2 ANQGSEA. Germline trimming cut 7 bases from V and 5 bases from J; bases unmatched to any gene: 18. This CDR3 has 17 amino acids.

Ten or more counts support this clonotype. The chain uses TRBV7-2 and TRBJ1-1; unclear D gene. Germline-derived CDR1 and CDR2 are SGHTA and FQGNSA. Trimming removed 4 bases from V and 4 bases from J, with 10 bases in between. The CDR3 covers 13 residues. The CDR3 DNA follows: TGTGCCAGCAGCTCTCAGGAAGGCACTGAAGCTTTCTTT. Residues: CASSSQEGTEAFF.

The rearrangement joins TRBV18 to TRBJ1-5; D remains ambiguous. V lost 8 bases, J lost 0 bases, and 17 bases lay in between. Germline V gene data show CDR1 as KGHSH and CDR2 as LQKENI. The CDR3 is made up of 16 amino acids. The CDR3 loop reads CASASGWADSNQPQHF. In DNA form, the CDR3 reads TGTGCCAGCGCCTCCGGGTGGGCAGATAGCAATCAGCCCCAGCATTTT.

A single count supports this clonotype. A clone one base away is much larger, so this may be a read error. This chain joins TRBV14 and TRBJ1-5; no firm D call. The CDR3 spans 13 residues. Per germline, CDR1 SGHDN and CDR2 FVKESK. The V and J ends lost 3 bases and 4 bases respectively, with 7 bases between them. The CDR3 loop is CASSQSVNQPQHF. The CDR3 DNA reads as TGTGCCAGCAGCCAGTCAGTTAATCAGCCCCAGCATTTT.

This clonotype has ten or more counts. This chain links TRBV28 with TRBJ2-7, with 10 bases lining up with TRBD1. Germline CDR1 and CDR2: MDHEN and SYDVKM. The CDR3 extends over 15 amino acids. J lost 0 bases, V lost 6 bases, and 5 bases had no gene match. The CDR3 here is CASRVGTGASYEQYF. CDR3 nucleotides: TGTGCCAGCAGGGTGGGGACAGGGGCCTCCTACGAGCAGTACTTC.

The CDR3 region is CASSPTAGGTVNQPQHF. The DNA for the CDR3 is TGTGCCAGCTCACCAACGGCAGGGGGAACAGTAAATCAGCCCCAGCATTTT. This chain uses TRBV18 with TRBJ1-5; 7 bases are a match to TRBD1. CDR1 and CDR2 (germline): KGHSH, LQKENI. Unmatched junction bases numbered 11, after V lost 2 bases and J lost 4 bases. The CDR3 contains 17 residues.

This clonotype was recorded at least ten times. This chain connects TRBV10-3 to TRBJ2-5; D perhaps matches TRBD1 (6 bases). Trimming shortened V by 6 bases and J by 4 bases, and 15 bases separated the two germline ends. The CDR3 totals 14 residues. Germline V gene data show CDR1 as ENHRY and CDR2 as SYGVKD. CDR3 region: CAISATGSAETQYF. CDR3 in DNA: TGTGCCATCAGCGCCACAGGGTCGGCAGAGACCCAGTACTTC.

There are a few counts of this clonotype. The chain's CDR3 is CASSSSLGGELFF. The CDR3 DNA follows: TGCGCCAGCAGCTCCAGCCTGGGCGGGGAGCTGTTTTTT. The chain carries TRBV5-1 and TRBJ2-2; no definite D call. Trimming cost V 3 bases and J 7 bases, with 10 bases left between them. The CDR3 sequence is 13 residues long. Germline loops: CDR1 SGHRS, CDR2 YFSETQ.